This T cell receptor beta chain emerged from a study of T cells in Graves' hyperthyroidism and ophthalmopathy (dated by TCRdb to between 2019 and 2020). About the investigation overall: Peripheral blood samples were taken at the time of initial diagnosis, prior to any treatment. To identify TCR V-J signatures that set the groups apart, the researchers used a discovery cohort of 100 patients, made up of 43 with Graves' ophthalmopathy and 57 with stable Graves' hyperthyroidism. Whether ophthalmopathy could be predicted prospectively was tested in an independent validation cohort made up of about 18 hyperthyroidism patients plus 17 patients who later progressed to ophthalmopathy. The roughly 100 discovery patients were randomly split 7:3 into training and test sets. The study also compared thyroid tissue and blood T-cell repertoires from about six Graves' hyperthyroidism patients. Following sampling, methimazole starting at 30 mg daily was given to hyperthyroidism patients, and high-dose intravenous methylprednisolone was given to ophthalmopathy patients. According to the paper, TCR Vbeta CDR3 sequencing was carried out on 135 peripheral blood samples, which came from over 40 ophthalmopathy, fewer than 80 hyperthyroidism and approximately 17 progressor patients.

With regard to this clonotype: Its specific antigen is unknown. Per-base qualities were not stored, and no clone one base away is much larger.

Stable Graves' hyperthyroidism was defined as the absence of progression to ophthalmopathy over 18 months of follow-up. Hyperthyroidism patients were newly diagnosed, had a disease duration of under 2 months, and were aged 18 to 65 years. The study excluded patients with uncontrolled infections, other autoimmune diseases, pregnancy or lactation. Clinical symptoms, serum thyroxine and TRAb, thyroid ultrasound, and orbital computed tomography formed the basis for the diagnoses. PBMCs were separated from roughly 10 ml of fresh peripheral blood using Ficoll-Paque density gradient centrifugation. Trizol reagent was used to extract total RNA, and RNA quality was then checked on an Agilent 2100 Bioanalyzer. Amplification of TCR beta CDR3 regions was carried out from RNA transcripts. The TCR CDR3 was subjected to a first round of RT-PCR using the HTBI primer set and the Qiagen OneStep RT-PCR kit. A second multiplex PCR round built the libraries, followed by size selection and purification. Libraries were sequenced paired-end with 100 bp reads on an Illumina HiSeq2000. The authors' analysis ran thus. SOAPnuke was used to process the raw data, throwing out any read that contained adapters or uncalled bases, had a mean Phred below 15, or lacked an exact constant-primer or identifier match. High-quality paired reads were merged with COPE v1.2.5, and unique nucleotide sequences were defined as clonotypes. MiTCR v1.1 was used to align the clonotypes against IMGT TRBV, TRBD and TRBJ reference segments. The analysis was restricted to V-J combinations with a frequency above 0.0001, which together covered just over 98% of the repertoires. The TCS score was defined as the ratio of F50 (clonal expansion) to E x V (chaos), calculated using BLOSUM62-based TCRdist between CDR3 peptides within each V-J. Welch's t-statistics and random forest reduced 500 to 550 V-J features to roughly 13, which were used in a naive Bayes classifier (R e1071). Clones were called with MiXCR by TCRdb after fastp trimmed the public reads at Q25, and only in-frame beta chains were retained. Each CDR3 protein appears once, grouped with its most common genes and DNA. It is TCRdb's table, rather than the study itself, that gives the V and J calls and clone size. The sample data list approximately 400,000 distinct CDR3 sequences, and under 15% of these were observed just once. The ten largest clones take up over 25% of the sample.

What the research found in general, with its limitations: Most expanded thyroid clonotypes (frequency above 0.001) were also detected in blood, suggesting blood repertoires may reflect thyroid immune responses. In validation, the model predicted progression to ophthalmopathy with approximately 69% sensitivity and approximately 78% specificity, a median of 6.5 months before onset. A model built on a 13 V-J signature distinguished ophthalmopathy from stable hyperthyroidism, reaching over 85% sensitivity and about 81% specificity in cross-validation and 80%/75% in testing. Sample size was not statistically predetermined, and investigators were not blinded to group allocation.

Between the V and J ends, shortened by 3 bases and 1 base respectively, the junction contains 12 bases. The CDR3 measures 14 amino acids from cysteine to phenylalanine. The kept DNA is CDR3 alone, 42 bases in frame from the first base. In the germline V gene (reference sequence), CDR1 corresponds to DFQATT and CDR2 to SNEGSKA. Source material: blood. This receptor chain uses TRBV20-1 and TRBJ1-1; a confident D gene designation cannot be given. The source is a woman younger than 45 with Graves' hyperthyroidism. In nucleotides, the sequence is TGCAGTGCTAGCCGAACAAGACCGAACACTGAAGCTTTCTTT. Its translation reads: CSASRTRPNTEAFF.